The 7 T cell receptor beta chains below all came from one sample that was sequenced in a study of coeliac disease. The data were produced by immunoSEQ multiplex PCR, yet TCRdb's version contains in-frame clones alone and is incomplete. The data hold more than 3,500 clones, with less than 70% observed a single time. The sequencing input was intraepithelial lymphocytes from the gut. The receptor set was obtained from a human donor with active celiac disease.

The genes are TRBV10-3 and TRBJ1-5; D is undetermined. From germline, CDR1 is ENHRY and CDR2 SYGVKD. The CDR3 consists of 14 residues. Between the trimmed V and J ends, which lost 11 bases and 0 bases, there was a span of 14 bases. The CDR3 protein is CAPPSPYSNQPQHF. CDR3 coding DNA: TGTGCCCCCCCTAGTCCCTATAGCAATCAGCCCCAGCATTTT.

The chain has TRBV7-9 and TRBJ1-6; TRBD1 aligns across 8 bases. Losses at the gene ends were 0 bases for V and 7 bases for J; bases not matched to a gene: 2. Germline V gene data show CDR1 as SEHNR and CDR2 as FQNEAQ (reference sequence). This CDR3 region has 15 residues. CDR3: CASSLADRGNSPLHF. The CDR3 nucleotides read TGTGCCAGCAGCTTAGCCGACAGGGGAAATTCACCCCTCCACTTT.

The V call is TRBV7-3, the J call TRBJ2-3; D might be TRBD1 (6 bases). The CDR3 contains 11 residues. In germline, CDR1 is SGHTA, CDR2 FQGTGA. V lost 5 bases and J lost 6, with 6 bases in between. The CDR3 sequence: CASSDRDTQYF. In DNA, the CDR3 is TGTGCCAGCAGCGACAGGGATACGCAGTATTTT.

The rearrangement uses TRBV7-9 and TRBJ1-3, with D unresolved. Trimming removed 2 bases at V and 3 bases at J, with 11 bases between. Germline V gene sequence: CDR1 SEHNR, CDR2 FQNEAQ (reference sequence). The CDR3 contains 15 residues. Here the CDR3 DNA reads TGTGCCAGCAGCTTAACCGGGGTTAGTGGAAACACCATATATTTT. Protein: CASSLTGVSGNTIYF.

This chain connects TRBV9 to TRBJ2-1, with 7 nucleotides matching TRBD1. V lost 3 bases to trimming and J lost 2 bases; unmatched junction nucleotides: 5. CDR3 size: 15 residues. CDR1 and CDR2 from the germline V gene are SGDLS and YYNGEE. The CDR3 bases are TGTGCCAGCAGCGCAGAGGGGGCACCCTACAATGAGCAGTTCTTC. It specifies CASSAEGAPYNEQFF.

This chain links TRBV5-1 with TRBJ2-7; no definite D call. The V gene's germline CDR1 is SGHRS and CDR2 YFSETQ. The CDR3 sequence is 15 residues long. V shed 4 bases and J shed 0 bases, with 14 bases lying between them. The CDR3 bases are TGCGCCAGCAGCCCGCCAGGTGCCCTCTCCTACGAGCAGTACTTC. Protein product: CASSPPGALSYEQYF. The whole variable domain, filled in from reference TRBV5-1 and TRBJ2-7, reads KAGVTQTPRYLIKTRGQQVTLSCSPISGHRSVSWYQQTPGQGLQFLFEYFSETQRNKGNFPGRFSGRQFSNSRSEMNVSTLELGDSALYLCASSPPGALSYEQYFGPGTRLTVT.

In this sample, this clone turned up once. The junction departs from germline at one end; a sequencing error may be responsible. The CDR3 region is CASGSTGRYNEQLF. As DNA, the CDR3 is TGTGCCAGCGGCTCCACGGGAAGGTACAATGAGCAGCTCTTC. The gene calls are TRBV27 and TRBJ2-1, with a tentative D call TRBD2 (5 bases). This CDR3 has 14 amino acids. The germline V gene encodes CDR1 MNHEY and CDR2 SMNVEV (reference sequence).